This TCR beta chain was sequenced in a study of OX40 agonist ivuxolimab in advanced cancers. About the research overall: People who had prior anti-PD-1, anti-PD-L1 or anti-CTLA-4 therapy could take part, and under 45% had some.

The CDR3 consists of 15 residues. Germline V gene sequence: CDR1 SNHLY, CDR2 FYNNEI. Trimming took 5 bases from V and 7 from J; bases not matched to a gene: 13. Clones were read by immunoSEQ multiplex PCR, and TCRdb kept only the in-frame ones, dropping some. The repertoire has 10,000 to 15,000 clones, about 81% of them found once; the top ten carry roughly an eighth. The J gene is TRBJ1-2, the V gene TRBV2, with 7 bases matching TRBD1. The source was CD4+ or CD8+ T cells sorted from blood, collected in a trial of the OX40 agonist ivuxolimab. The source is an adult with an advanced solid tumor such as melanoma, head and neck, liver or kidney cancer. The CDR3 DNA is TGTGCCAGCAGTTACGCGACCGGGACAGCGGGTGGCTACACCTTC. It encodes CASSYATGTAGGYTF. The variable domain in full, completed from reference TRBV2 and TRBJ1-2, reads EPEVTQTPSHQVTQMGQEVILRCVPISNHLYFYWYRQILGQKVEFLVSFYNNEISEKSEIFDDQFSVERPDGSNFTLKIRSTKLEDSAMYFCASSYATGTAGGYTFGSGTRLTVV.